The 21 T cell receptor beta chains below all came from one sample that was sequenced in a study of T cell responses to AZD1222 COVID-19 vaccine. Generated by immunoSEQ multiplex PCR, the TCRdb table keeps only in-frame clones and is missing some. The sample holds nearly 110,000 clones, roughly 89% seen once. The source material was peripheral blood, sampled on day 0 of AZD1222 vaccination. The receptors derive from an adult in good health.

This clone was counted a single time. The chain recombines TRBV3-1 (or the pseudogene TRBV3-2) with TRBJ2-1; 9 nucleotides match TRBD2. CDR3 length: 18 amino acids. Trimming at V came to 1 base and at J to 8 bases, leaving 15 bases not matched to a gene. Per the germline V gene, CDR1 is LGHDT and CDR2 is YNNKEL (reference sequence). In nucleotides, the CDR3 is TGTGCCAGCAGCCAAGGGTGGATGGTTGCGGGGGGGCAGGATGAGCAGTTCTTC. Its protein product is CASSQGWMVAGGQDEQFF.

V gene TRBV15 combines with J gene TRBJ1-2; D not resolved. V was pared by 0 bases and J by 6 bases, with 11 bases between. CDR1 and CDR2 (germline): LNHNV, YYDKDF (reference sequence). This CDR3 region has 14 residues. The CDR3 sequence is CATSRDKTMNGYTF. The CDR3 nucleotides are TGTGCCACCAGCAGAGATAAGACTATGAATGGCTACACCTTC.

This clone is a singleton in its sample. The rearrangement uses TRBV24-1 and TRBJ2-7, with TRBD1 identical over 9 bases. The trim removed 3 bases at V and 3 bases at J, leaving 2 bases unmatched. This CDR3 spans 14 amino acids. Germline V gives CDR1 KGHDR, CDR2 SFDVKD. This chain's CDR3 is CATSDRDRDYEQYF. The CDR3 region has the DNA TGTGCCACCAGTGATCGGGACAGGGACTACGAGCAGTACTTC.

This chain's CDR3 is CASSEAGLANGELFF. For the CDR3, the DNA is TGTGCCAGCAGCGAAGCGGGACTAGCGAACGGGGAGCTGTTTTTT. The rearrangement joins TRBV7-2 to TRBJ2-2; 10 nucleotides agree with TRBD2. V shed 5 bases, J shed 7 bases, and the junction held 7 bases outside the gene matches. The CDR3 sequence is 15 residues long. Germline V gene data show CDR1 as SGHTA and CDR2 as FQGNSA.

V gene TRBV7-3 combines with J gene TRBJ2-5; TRBD1 is a possible D gene (6 bases). The CDR3 spans 16 residues. Germline V gene sequence: CDR1 SGHTA, CDR2 FQGTGA. With 2 bases removed from V and 3 bases from J, the gap between germline ends came to 16 bases. As DNA, the CDR3 is TGTGCCAGCAGCTTACGTGGGGGCCCCGGAGAAGAGACCCAGTACTTC. Its protein is CASSLRGGPGEETQYF.

CDR3 sequence: CASSLKLRQFF. In DNA form, the CDR3 reads TGTGCCAGCAGTTTAAAACTAAGGCAGTTCTTC. V gene TRBV12-3 or TRBV12-4 combines with J gene TRBJ2-1, with D unresolved. The CDR3 loop spans 11 amino acids. Trimming took 2 bases from V and 12 from J, leaving 8 bases between them.

This clone showed up just once. This chain links TRBV5-4 with TRBJ2-5; 9 bases are shared with TRBD2. Germline-derived CDR1 and CDR2 are SGHNT and YYREEE (reference sequence). V trimming: 2 bases; J trimming: 1 base; junction bases outside the gene matches: 12. CDR3 length: 18 residues. The CDR3 DNA is TGTGCCAGCAGCTTAAAAGGTGGGGCAGCGGGGGGCCAAGAGACCCAGTACTTC. It codes for CASSLKGGAAGGQETQYF.

This clone has just one count. The V call is TRBV6-5, the J call TRBJ1-2, with no clear D. Deletions cut 7 bases from V and 9 bases from J, with 21 bases between. CDR3 length: 14 amino acids. Germline CDR1 reads MNHEY; CDR2 reads SVGAGI. CDR3 protein: CASNAGSTFGRYTF. CDR3 bases: TGTGCCAGCAACGCGGGCTCCACCTTTGGTCGCTACACCTTC.

The chain employs TRBV9 and TRBJ2-3; D not certain. Germline lookup yields CDR1 SGDLS and CDR2 YYNGEE. The V end was cut by 1 base, the J end by 6 bases, with 12 bases between. The CDR3 contains 14 residues. CDR3 nucleotide sequence: TGTGCCAGCAGCGTAAATCTTCCGGGTGATACGCAGTATTTT. This sequence encodes CASSVNLPGDTQYF.

This clone was counted a single time. This rearrangement joins TRBV5-1 to TRBJ1-2, with TRBD1 as a possible D gene (6 bases). Looked up from germline, CDR1 is SGHRS and CDR2 is YFSETQ. CDR3 length equals 14 residues. V was cut by 7 bases and J by 3 bases, with 16 bases left in between. The CDR3: CASRRGASDYGYTF. CDR3 nucleotide sequence: TGCGCCAGCCGGCGGGGGGCGAGCGACTATGGCTACACCTTC.

The genes are TRBV5-6 and TRBJ1-6; D call uncertain. Trimming stripped 1 base from V and 2 bases from J, with 7 bases between. From germline, CDR1 is SGHDT and CDR2 YYEEEE. The CDR3 runs 15 residues. CDR3 protein: CASSLLIPYNSPLHF. CDR3 nucleotides: TGTGCCAGCAGCTTGCTTATCCCCTATAATTCACCCCTCCACTTT.

The rearrangement joins TRBV7-2 to TRBJ2-7, with TRBD1 identical over 9 bases. Losses at the gene ends were 1 base for V and 3 bases for J; bases not matched to a gene: 4. Germline V CDR1 and CDR2: SGHTA, FQGNSA. The CDR3 runs to 15 residues. The CDR3 region is CASSLGTGVGYEQYF. Written as DNA, the CDR3 is TGTGCCAGCAGCTTAGGGACAGGGGTAGGCTACGAGCAGTACTTC. Filled out from reference TRBV7-2 and TRBJ2-7, the complete variable domain reads GAGVSQSPSNKVTEKGKDVELRCDPISGHTALYWYRQSLGQGLEFLIYFQGNSAPDKSGLPSDRFSAERTGGSVSTLTIQRTQQEDSAVYLCASSLGTGVGYEQYFGPGTRLTVT.

The chain recombines TRBV3-1 (or the pseudogene TRBV3-2) with TRBJ2-2; perhaps TRBD1 as D (6 bases). Germline-derived CDR1 and CDR2 are LGHDT and YNNKEL (reference sequence). The CDR3 length is 14 residues. The V end lost 3 bases, the J end lost 7 bases, and 12 bases lay between the germline ends. The DNA for the CDR3 is TGTGCCAGCAGCCACCTACAGGGCAGCGGGGAGCTGTTTTTT. Translated, it gives CASSHLQGSGELFF.

V is TRBV5-4 and J is TRBJ1-6, with 9 bases aligning to TRBD1. After removal of 5 bases from V and 7 bases from J, the junction contained 4 bases not matched to a gene. CDR3 length: 14 residues. Germline V gene lookup returns CDR1 SGHNT and CDR2 YYREEE (reference sequence). The CDR3 DNA is TGTGCCAGCAGGCGGGACAGGGAGAATTCACCCCTCCACTTT. This gives the protein CASRRDRENSPLHF. Together with reference TRBV5-4 and TRBJ1-6, the CDR3 gives the full variable domain: ETGVTQSPTHLIKTRGQQVTLRCSSQSGHNTVSWYQQALGQGPQFIFQYYREEENGRGNFPPRFSGLQFPNYSSELNVNALELDDSALYLCASRRDRENSPLHFGNGTRLTVT.

The rearrangement joins TRBV18 to TRBJ1-4; D may be TRBD1 (5 bases). From germline, CDR1 is KGHSH and CDR2 LQKENI. This CDR3 contains 11 residues. Trimming removed 8 bases from V and 8 bases from J, with 9 bases in between. This chain's CDR3 is CASRGGEKLFF. CDR3 coding DNA: TGTGCCAGCAGGGGAGGAGAAAAACTGTTTTTT.

The chain joins TRBV11-2 to TRBJ1-1; D uncertain. V dropped 0 bases and J dropped 6 bases, with 5 bases sitting between them. The germline CDR1 and CDR2 sequences are SGHAT and FQNNGV. The CDR3 loop spans 12 amino acids. CDR3: CASSLDTAEAFF. DNA for the CDR3: TGTGCCAGCAGCTTAGATACAGCTGAAGCTTTCTTT. The variable domain in full, with the rest retrieved from reference TRBV11-2 and TRBJ1-1, is EAGVAQSPRYKIIEKRQSVAFWCNPISGHATLYWYQQILGQGPKLLIQFQNNGVVDDSQLPKDRFSAERLKGVDSTLKIQPAKLEDSAVYLCASSLDTAEAFFGQGTRLTVV.

This chain uses TRBV25-1 with TRBJ1-5; no firm D call. The CDR3 is made up of 13 amino acids. The V and J ends lost 5 bases and 3 bases respectively, with 8 bases between them. The germline V gene has CDR1 MGHDK and CDR2 SYGVNS. The CDR3 DNA reads TGTGCCAGCAGTCGGAATTCCAATCAGCCCCAGCATTTT. Amino acids: CASSRNSNQPQHF.

The chain recombines TRBV7-2 with TRBJ1-2, with 7 bases identical to TRBD1. Germline V gene sequence: CDR1 SGHTA, CDR2 FQGNSA. The CDR3 loop spans 15 amino acids. V lost 1 base, J lost 8 bases, and 10 bases stayed unmatched. This chain's CDR3 is CASSLDGQVWRGYTF. The CDR3 DNA reads as TGTGCCAGCAGCTTAGACGGACAGGTTTGGCGGGGCTACACCTTC.

The rearrangement joins TRBV4-3 to TRBJ2-7; D is ambiguous. V was cut by 1 base and J by 6 bases, with 10 bases left in between. This CDR3 has 13 residues. Germline lookup yields CDR1 LGHNA and CDR2 YSLEER. The CDR3 DNA reads as TGCGCCAGCAGCCAAGCACTGAGAGGCGAGCAGTACTTC. This sequence encodes CASSQALRGEQYF.

J is TRBJ2-7 and V is TRBV4-1, with 7 positions matching TRBD1. The CDR3 runs 15 residues. V lost 0 bases, J lost 3 bases, and 5 bases stayed unmatched. Germline V CDR1 and CDR2: MGHRA, YSYEKL. This CDR3 reads CASSQDRGGGYEQYF. The CDR3 DNA reads as TGCGCCAGCAGCCAAGATCGAGGGGGCGGCTACGAGCAGTACTTC.

J is TRBJ2-7 and V is TRBV30; D tentatively fits TRBD1 or TRBD2 (6 bases each). The CDR3 covers 13 residues. The V end was cut by 1 base, the J end by 4 bases, with 11 bases between. Germline lookup yields CDR1 GTSNPN and CDR2 SVGIG (reference sequence). The CDR3: CAWSGGGSYEQYF. The CDR3 DNA is TGTGCCTGGAGTGGAGGGGGGTCATACGAGCAGTACTTC.